Listed below are T cell receptor beta chains from one sample, sequenced in a study of CD8 T cells in seronegative destructive rheumatoid arthritis. Assay used: immunoSEQ multiplex PCR; TCRdb lists only in-frame clones, some missing. The sample contains about 13,000 clones, under 85% of which appear only once. Sequencing input: CD8+ T cells from blood. These receptors originate from a woman between 30 and 50 years old with seronegative destructive rheumatoid arthritis. The CDR3 runs from the conserved cysteine through the conserved F or W. D genes are given only for firm matches. The listing skips clone size in some rows; elsewhere it reads once, few, many or a size class.

clone size	J gene	V gene	D gene	CDR3 length	CDR3 protein	CDR3 DNA
.	TRBJ2-7	TRBV7-8	TRBD2	14	CASSFNSGAYEQYF	TGTGCCAGCAGCTTCAATAGCGGGGCCTACGAGCAGTACTTC
.	TRBJ2-7	TRBV19	.	13	CASSVGQSYEQYF	TGTGCCAGTAGTGTGGGGCAGAGCTACGAGCAGTACTTC
.	TRBJ1-1	TRBV14	TRBD1	17	CASSRFPGQGPNTEAFF	TGTGCCAGCAGCCGTTTCCCGGGACAGGGACCGAACACTGAAGCTTTCTTT
.	TRBJ2-1	TRBV7-3	TRBD2	15	CASSQTSGGGNEQFF	TGTGCCAGCAGCCAGACTAGCGGGGGAGGAAATGAGCAGTTCTTC
.	TRBJ1-6	TRBV9	TRBD1	14	CASSEEDRNSPLHF	TGTGCCAGCAGCGAAGAGGACAGGAATTCACCCCTCCACTTT
.	TRBJ1-1	TRBV5-5	TRBD1	14	CASSWDRAVTEAFF	TGTGCCAGCAGCTGGGACAGGGCCGTCACTGAAGCTTTCTTT
once	TRBJ1-5	TRBV27	TRBD1	13	CATWTGGGQPQHF	TGTGCCACCTGGACAGGGGGCGGGCAGCCCCAGCATTTT
.	TRBJ2-1	TRBV7-8	.	14	CASSFSRPYNEQFF	TGTGCCAGCAGCTTCTCGCGCCCCTACAATGAGCAGTTCTTC
.	TRBJ2-7	TRBV29-1	TRBD1	13	CSVREDRGSEQYF	TGCAGCGTGAGGGAGGACAGGGGATCCGAGCAGTACTTC
.	TRBJ2-5	TRBV6-5	.	14	CASRSLGAQETQYF	TGTGCCAGCAGATCCCTGGGGGCCCAAGAGACCCAGTACTTC
.	TRBJ2-5	TRBV28	.	11	CASSPGGAQYF	TGTGCCAGCAGCCCCGGCGGGGCCCAGTACTTC
few	TRBJ2-5	TRBV7-6	TRBD1	14	CASSLAGQQETQYF	TGTGCCAGCAGCTTAGCGGGACAGCAAGAGACCCAGTACTTC
.	TRBJ2-1	TRBV2	TRBD2	17	CASSETASGEIYNEQFF	TGTGCCAGCAGTGAAACCGCTAGCGGGGAAATCTACAATGAGCAGTTCTTC
.	TRBJ2-5	TRBV9	TRBD1	15	CASSVEGQATETQYF	TGTGCCAGCAGCGTAGAGGGACAGGCGACGGAGACCCAGTACTTC
.	TRBJ1-1	TRBV4-1	.	15	CASSPIGGGITEAFF	TGCGCCAGCAGCCCCATCGGGGGGGGGATTACTGAAGCTTTCTTT
.	TRBJ2-7	TRBV13	TRBD1	15	CASSPRDRASYEQYF	TGTGCCAGCAGCCCCCGGGACAGGGCGTCCTACGAGCAGTACTTC
.	TRBJ1-5	TRBV4-1	.	14	CASSHGGGNQPQHF	TGCGCCAGCAGCCATGGAGGTGGCAATCAGCCCCAGCATTTT
.	TRBJ2-7	TRBV2	.	13	CASSVVSSYEQYF	TGTGCCAGCAGTGTGGTGAGCTCCTACGAGCAGTACTTC
.	TRBJ2-1	TRBV5-6	.	14	CASNLPGGYNEQFF	TGTGCCAGCAACCTCCCCGGGGGATACAATGAGCAGTTCTTC
.	TRBJ1-4	TRBV15	TRBD1	15	CATSRDTGADEKLFF	TGTGCCACCAGCAGAGATACAGGGGCGGATGAAAAACTGTTTTTT
.	TRBJ1-6	TRBV11-2	.	15	CASSLSREGNSPLHF	TGTGCCAGCAGCTTAAGCAGGGAAGGTAATTCACCCCTCCACTTT
.	TRBJ2-3	TRBV11-2	.	14	CASSPPRSADTQYF	TGTGCCAGCAGCCCCCCTAGGAGTGCAGATACGCAGTATTTT
.	TRBJ2-3	TRBV6-1	TRBD2	15	CASSGTSGGADTQYF	TGTGCCAGCAGTGGGACTAGCGGGGGGGCGGATACGCAGTATTTT
.	TRBJ1-1	TRBV14	.	14	CASSQALRYTEAFF	TGTGCCAGCAGCCAAGCGTTGCGGTACACTGAAGCTTTCTTT
.	TRBJ1-1	TRBV19	.	14	CASSMRAVNTEAFF	TGTGCCAGTAGTATGCGGGCGGTGAACACTGAAGCTTTCTTT
.	TRBJ2-5	TRBV4-2	TRBD1	17	CASSHLRGDRGQETQYF	TGTGCCAGCAGCCATCTGAGGGGGGACAGGGGGCAAGAGACCCAGTACTTC
.	TRBJ1-5	TRBV4-1	.	16	CASSQEWSTVDQPQHF	TGCGCCAGCAGCCAAGAGTGGTCCACAGTTGATCAGCCCCAGCATTTT
.	TRBJ2-1	TRBV14	TRBD2	15	CASSQGAGGSNEQFF	TGTGCCAGCAGCCAGGGTGCGGGGGGGTCGAATGAGCAGTTCTTC
.	TRBJ1-5	TRBV6-1	TRBD1	18	CASSGEQGRISSNQPQHF	TGTGCCAGCAGTGGGGAACAGGGGAGGATCTCAAGCAATCAGCCCCAGCATTTT